Here is one TCR beta chain with its context. Its antigen is unidentified. The protocol was immunoSEQ multiplex PCR, while the TCRdb copy is restricted to in-frame clones and leaves out a portion. The sample lists about 10,000 clones, 85% to 90% seen once, with less than 20% in the top ten. These data come from a study of T cell clonotyping in hematopoietic cell transplantation. This CDR3 region has 14 residues. Trimming took off 0 bases at V and 5 bases at J, with 11 bases between the two ends. The V gene's germline CDR1 is SGDLS and CDR2 YYNGEE. Findings and caveats of the study: Higher Inverse Simpson Index values in graft donor and pretransplant recipient predicted broader posttransplant TCR diversity.

The chain has TRBV9 and TRBJ2-5, with no clear D. The receptor comes from an older female patient who had an allogeneic stem cell transplant from an unrelated donor, so the T cells may come from the graft donor. Some clones in this sample may be carry-over from other donors' samples. This sample comprised PBMCs, obtained 100 days after allogeneic stem cell transplant. CDR3 in amino acids: CASSVGPLGETQYF. For the CDR3, the DNA is TGTGCCAGCAGCGTAGGGCCCTTAGGGGAGACCCAGTACTTC.